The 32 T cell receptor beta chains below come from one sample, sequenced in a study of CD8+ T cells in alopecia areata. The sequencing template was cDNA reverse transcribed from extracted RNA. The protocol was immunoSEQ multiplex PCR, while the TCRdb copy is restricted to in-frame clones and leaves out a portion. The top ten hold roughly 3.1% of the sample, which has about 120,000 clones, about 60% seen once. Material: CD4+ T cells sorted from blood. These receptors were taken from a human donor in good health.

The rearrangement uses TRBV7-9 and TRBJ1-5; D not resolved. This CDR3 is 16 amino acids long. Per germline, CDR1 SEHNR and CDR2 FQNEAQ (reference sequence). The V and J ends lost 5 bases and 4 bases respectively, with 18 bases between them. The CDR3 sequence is CASSPRPGLPNQPQHF. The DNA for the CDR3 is TGTGCCAGCAGCCCGAGGCCGGGCTTGCCGAATCAGCCCCAGCATTTT.

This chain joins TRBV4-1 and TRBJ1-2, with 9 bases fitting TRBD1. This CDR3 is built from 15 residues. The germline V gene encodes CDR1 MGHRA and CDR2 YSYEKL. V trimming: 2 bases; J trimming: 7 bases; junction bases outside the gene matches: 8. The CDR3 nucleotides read TGCGCCAGCAGCCAACCAAGACAGGGGGTAACTGGCTACACCTTC. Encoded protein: CASSQPRQGVTGYTF.

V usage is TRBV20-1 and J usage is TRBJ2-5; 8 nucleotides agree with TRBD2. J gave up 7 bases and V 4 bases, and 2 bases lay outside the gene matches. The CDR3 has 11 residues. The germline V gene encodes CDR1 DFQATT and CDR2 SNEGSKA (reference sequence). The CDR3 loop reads CSANSGVTQYF. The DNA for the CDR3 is TGCAGTGCTAATAGCGGGGTGACCCAGTACTTC.

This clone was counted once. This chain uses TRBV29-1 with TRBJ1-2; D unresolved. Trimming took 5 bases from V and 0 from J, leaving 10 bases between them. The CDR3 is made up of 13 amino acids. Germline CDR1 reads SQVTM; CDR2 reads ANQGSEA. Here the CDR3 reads CSVSGLANYGYTF. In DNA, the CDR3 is TGCAGCGTTTCGGGATTAGCTAACTATGGCTACACCTTC.

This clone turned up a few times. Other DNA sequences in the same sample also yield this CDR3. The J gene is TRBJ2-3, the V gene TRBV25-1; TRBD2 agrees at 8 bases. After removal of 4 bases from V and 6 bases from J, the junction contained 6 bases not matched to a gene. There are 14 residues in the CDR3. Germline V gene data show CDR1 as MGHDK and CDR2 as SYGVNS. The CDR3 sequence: CASSASGGSDTQYF. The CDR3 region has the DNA TGTGCCAGCAGTGCCTCGGGGGGGAGCGATACGCAGTATTTT.

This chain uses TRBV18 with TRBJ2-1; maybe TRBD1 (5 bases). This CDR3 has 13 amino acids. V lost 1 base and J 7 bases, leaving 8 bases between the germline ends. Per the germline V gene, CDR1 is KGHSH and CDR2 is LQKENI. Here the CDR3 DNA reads TGTGCCAGCTCACCACAAGGGGCGAATGAGCAGTTCTTC. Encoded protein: CASSPQGANEQFF.

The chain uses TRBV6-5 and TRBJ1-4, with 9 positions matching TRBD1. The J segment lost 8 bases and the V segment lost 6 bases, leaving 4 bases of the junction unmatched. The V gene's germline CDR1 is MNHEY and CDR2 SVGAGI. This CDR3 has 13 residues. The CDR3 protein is CASRPGQGEKLFF. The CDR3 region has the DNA TGTGCCAGCAGGCCGGGACAGGGCGAAAAACTGTTTTTT.

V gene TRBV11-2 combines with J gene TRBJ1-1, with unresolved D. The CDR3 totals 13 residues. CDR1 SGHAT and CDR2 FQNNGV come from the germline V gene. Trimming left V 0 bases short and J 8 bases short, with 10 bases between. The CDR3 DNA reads TGTGCCAGCAGCTTAGATCTGGCAGAAGAAGCTTTCTTT. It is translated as CASSLDLAEEAFF.

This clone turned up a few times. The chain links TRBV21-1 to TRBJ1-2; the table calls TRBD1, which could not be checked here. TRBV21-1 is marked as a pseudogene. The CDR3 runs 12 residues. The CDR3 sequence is CARGGQTYGYTF. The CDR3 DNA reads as TGTGCCAGGGGTGGGCAGACCTATGGCTACACCTTC.

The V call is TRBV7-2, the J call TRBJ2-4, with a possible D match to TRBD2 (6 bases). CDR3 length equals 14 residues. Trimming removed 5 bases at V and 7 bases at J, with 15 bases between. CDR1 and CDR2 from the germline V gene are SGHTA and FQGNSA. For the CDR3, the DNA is TGTGCCAGCAGCCCTCAACGGAGGGGTAACATTCAGTACTTC. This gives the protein CASSPQRRGNIQYF.

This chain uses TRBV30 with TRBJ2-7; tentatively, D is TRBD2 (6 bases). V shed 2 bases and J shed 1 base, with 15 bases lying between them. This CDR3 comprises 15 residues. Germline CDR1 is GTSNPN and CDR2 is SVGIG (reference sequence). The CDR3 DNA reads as TGTGCCTGGAGTCCACCGGGACTGAATTCCTACGAGCAGTACTTC. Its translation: CAWSPPGLNSYEQYF.

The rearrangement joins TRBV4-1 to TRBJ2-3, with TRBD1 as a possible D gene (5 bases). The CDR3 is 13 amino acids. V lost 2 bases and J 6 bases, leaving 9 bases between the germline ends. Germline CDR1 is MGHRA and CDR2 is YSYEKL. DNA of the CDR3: TGCGCCAGCAGCCAACAGGGATTCGATACGCAGTATTTT. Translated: CASSQQGFDTQYF.

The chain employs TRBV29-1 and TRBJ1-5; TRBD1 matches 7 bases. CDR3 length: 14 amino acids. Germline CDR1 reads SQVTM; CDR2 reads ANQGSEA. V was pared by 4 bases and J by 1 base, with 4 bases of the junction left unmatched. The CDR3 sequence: CSVVQGGSNQPQHF. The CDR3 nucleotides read TGCAGCGTTGTCCAGGGGGGAAGCAATCAGCCCCAGCATTTT.

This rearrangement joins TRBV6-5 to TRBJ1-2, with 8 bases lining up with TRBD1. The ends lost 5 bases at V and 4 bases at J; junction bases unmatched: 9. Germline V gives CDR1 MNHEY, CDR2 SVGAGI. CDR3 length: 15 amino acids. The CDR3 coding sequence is TGTGCCAGCAGTCGTGGACAGGGAGAGTCCTATGGCTACACCTTC. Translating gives CASSRGQGESYGYTF.

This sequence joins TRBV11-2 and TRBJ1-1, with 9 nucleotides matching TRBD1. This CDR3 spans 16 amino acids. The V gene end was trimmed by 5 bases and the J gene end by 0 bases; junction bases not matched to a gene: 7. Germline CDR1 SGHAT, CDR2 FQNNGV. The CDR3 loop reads CASSQGQGGVNTEAFF. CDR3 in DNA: TGTGCCAGCAGCCAGGGACAGGGTGGGGTGAACACTGAAGCTTTCTTT.

This CDR3 reads CATSRDPRGGRQETQYF. CDR3 coding DNA: TGTGCCACCAGCAGAGATCCTCGCGGGGGCCGACAAGAGACCCAGTACTTC. The chain employs TRBV15 and TRBJ2-5; possible D gene TRBD2, 7 bases. CDR3 size: 17 residues. V was shortened by 0 bases and J by 2 bases, with 16 bases between the two germline ends. Germline CDR1 and CDR2: LNHNV and YYDKDF (reference sequence).

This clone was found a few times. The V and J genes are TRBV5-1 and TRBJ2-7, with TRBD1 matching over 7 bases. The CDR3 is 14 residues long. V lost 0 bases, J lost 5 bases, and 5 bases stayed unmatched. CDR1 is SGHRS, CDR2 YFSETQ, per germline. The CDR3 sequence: CASSLEGQSNEQYF. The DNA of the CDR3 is TGCGCCAGCAGCTTGGAGGGACAGAGCAACGAGCAGTACTTC.

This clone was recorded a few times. The CDR3 DNA reads as TGTGCCATCAGTTTGGACAGGGACAATGAGCAGTTCTTC. The encoded protein is CAISLDRDNEQFF. This chain connects TRBV10-3 to TRBJ2-1; 8 bases agree with TRBD1. CDR3 size: 13 residues. V shed 5 bases and J 5 bases; nucleotides not matched to a gene: 2. Germline CDR1 reads ENHRY; CDR2 reads SYGVKD.

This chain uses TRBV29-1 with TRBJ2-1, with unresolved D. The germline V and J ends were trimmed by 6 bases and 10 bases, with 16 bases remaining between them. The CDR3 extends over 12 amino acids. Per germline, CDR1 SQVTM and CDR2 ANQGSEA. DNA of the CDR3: TGCAGCGTGGTAGTTGCGGCGGCGGAGCAGTTCTTC. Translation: CSVVVAAAEQFF.

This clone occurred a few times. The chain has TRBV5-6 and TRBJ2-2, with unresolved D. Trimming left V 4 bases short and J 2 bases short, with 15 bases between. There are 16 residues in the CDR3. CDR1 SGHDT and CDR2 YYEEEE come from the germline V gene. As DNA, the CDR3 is TGTGCCAGCAGCCTCCTTGGCAAAACTAACACCGGGGAGCTGTTTTTT. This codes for CASSLLGKTNTGELFF. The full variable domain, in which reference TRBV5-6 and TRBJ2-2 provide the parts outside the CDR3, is DAGVTQSPTHLIKTRGQQVTLRCSPKSGHDTVSWYQQALGQGPQFIFQYYEEEERQRGNFPDRFSGHQFPNYSSELNVNALLLGDSALYLCASSLLGKTNTGELFFGEGSRLTVL.

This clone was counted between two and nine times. This chain's CDR3 is CAWSTSATGSGNTIYF. In DNA, the CDR3 is TGTGCCTGGAGTACCTCCGCGACAGGGTCTGGAAACACCATATATTTT. The V call is TRBV30, the J call TRBJ1-3; the match to TRBD1 covers 7 bases. V was pared by 2 bases and J by 1 base, with 8 bases of the junction left unmatched. From germline, CDR1 is GTSNPN and CDR2 SVGIG (reference sequence). The CDR3 contains 16 residues.

The CDR3 coding sequence is TGTGCCAGCAGCCCTGGGACAGGGGCGCATGGCTACACCTTC. Protein: CASSPGTGAHGYTF. The chain carries TRBV7-9 and TRBJ1-2; TRBD1 agrees at 10 bases. Germline lookup yields CDR1 SEHNR and CDR2 FQNEAQ (reference sequence). V gave up 5 bases and J gave up 6 bases; unmatched junction bases: 6. The length of the CDR3 is 14 residues.

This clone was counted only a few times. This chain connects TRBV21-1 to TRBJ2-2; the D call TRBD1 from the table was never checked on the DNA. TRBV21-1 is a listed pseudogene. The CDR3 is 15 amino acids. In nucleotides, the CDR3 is TGTGCCAGCAGAGAGGACACAACGAACACCGGGGAGCTGTTTTTT. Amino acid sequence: CASREDTTNTGELFF.

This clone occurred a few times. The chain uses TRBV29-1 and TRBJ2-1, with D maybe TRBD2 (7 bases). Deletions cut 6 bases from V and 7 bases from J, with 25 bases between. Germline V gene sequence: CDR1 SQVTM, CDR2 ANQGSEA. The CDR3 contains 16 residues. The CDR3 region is CSVQHVGGARSNEQFF. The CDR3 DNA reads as TGCAGCGTCCAACACGTTGGGGGGGCAAGGTCAAATGAGCAGTTCTTC.

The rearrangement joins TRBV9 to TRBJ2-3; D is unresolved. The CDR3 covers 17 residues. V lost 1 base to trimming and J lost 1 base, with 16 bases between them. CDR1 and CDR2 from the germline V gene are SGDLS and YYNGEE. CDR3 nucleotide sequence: TGTGCCAGCAGCGTACACTCCGTGGGGTTAGGCACAGATACGCAGTATTTT. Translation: CASSVHSVGLGTDTQYF. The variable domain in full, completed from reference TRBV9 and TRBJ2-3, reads DSGVTQTPKHLITATGQRVTLRCSPRSGDLSVYWYQQSLDQGLQFLIQYYNGEERAKGNILERFSAQQFPDLHSELNLSSLELGDSALYFCASSVHSVGLGTDTQYFGPGTRLTVL.

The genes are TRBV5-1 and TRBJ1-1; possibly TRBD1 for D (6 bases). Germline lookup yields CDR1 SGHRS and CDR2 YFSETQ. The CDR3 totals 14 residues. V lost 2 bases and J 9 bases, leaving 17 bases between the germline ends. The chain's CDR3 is CASSLLLRDIQAFF. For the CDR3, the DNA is TGCGCCAGCAGCTTACTACTCCGGGACATCCAAGCTTTCTTT.

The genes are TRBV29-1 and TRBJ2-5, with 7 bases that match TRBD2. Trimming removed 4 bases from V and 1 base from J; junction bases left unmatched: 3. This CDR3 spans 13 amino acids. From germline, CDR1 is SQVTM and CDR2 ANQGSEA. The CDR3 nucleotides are TGCAGCGTTGGGGAGGGGCCCCAAGAGACCCAGTACTTC. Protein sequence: CSVGEGPQETQYF.

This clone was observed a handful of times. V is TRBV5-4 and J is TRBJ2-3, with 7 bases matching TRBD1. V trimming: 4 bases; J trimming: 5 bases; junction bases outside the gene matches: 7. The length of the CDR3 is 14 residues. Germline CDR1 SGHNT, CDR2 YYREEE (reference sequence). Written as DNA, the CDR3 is TGTGCCAGCAGCGCGACAGGGTCAGGAGATACGCAGTATTTT. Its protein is CASSATGSGDTQYF.

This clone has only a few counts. DNA of the CDR3: TGTGCCAGCTCACCACCCGTCGACTATGCCGGGGAGCTGTTTTTT. Its protein product is CASSPPVDYAGELFF. V and J are TRBV18 and TRBJ2-2; possible D gene TRBD2, 5 bases. The V and J ends lost 0 bases and 6 bases respectively, with 11 bases between them. The germline CDR1 and CDR2 sequences are KGHSH and LQKENI. The CDR3 extends over 15 amino acids. The entire variable domain, with the rest obtained from reference TRBV18 and TRBJ2-2, is as follows: NAGVMQNPRHLVRRRGQEARLRCSPMKGHSHVYWYRQLPEEGLKFMVYLQKENIIDESGMPKERFSAEFPKEGPSILRIQQVVRGDSAAYFCASSPPVDYAGELFFGEGSRLTVL.

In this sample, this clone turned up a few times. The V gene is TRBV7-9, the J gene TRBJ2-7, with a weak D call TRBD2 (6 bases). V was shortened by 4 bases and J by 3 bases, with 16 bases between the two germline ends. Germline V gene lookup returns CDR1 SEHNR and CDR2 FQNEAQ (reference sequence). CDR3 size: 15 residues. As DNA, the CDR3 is TGTGCCAGCAGCTGGAGGTCAGGAGGGTTCTACGAGCAGTACTTC. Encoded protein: CASSWRSGGFYEQYF.

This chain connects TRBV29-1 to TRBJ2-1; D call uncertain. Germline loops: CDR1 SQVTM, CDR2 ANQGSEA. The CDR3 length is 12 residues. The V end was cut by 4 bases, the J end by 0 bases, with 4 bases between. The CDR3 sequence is CSVVSSYNEQFF. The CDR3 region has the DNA TGCAGCGTTGTTAGCTCCTACAATGAGCAGTTCTTC.

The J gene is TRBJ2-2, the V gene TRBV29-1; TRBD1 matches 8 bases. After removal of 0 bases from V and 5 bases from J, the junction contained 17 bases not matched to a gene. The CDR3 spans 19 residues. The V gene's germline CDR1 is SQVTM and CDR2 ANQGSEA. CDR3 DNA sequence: TGCAGCGTTGAAGATCCGGAGACAGGGGATGAAGGAAGGACCGGGGAGCTGTTTTTT. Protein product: CSVEDPETGDEGRTGELFF.